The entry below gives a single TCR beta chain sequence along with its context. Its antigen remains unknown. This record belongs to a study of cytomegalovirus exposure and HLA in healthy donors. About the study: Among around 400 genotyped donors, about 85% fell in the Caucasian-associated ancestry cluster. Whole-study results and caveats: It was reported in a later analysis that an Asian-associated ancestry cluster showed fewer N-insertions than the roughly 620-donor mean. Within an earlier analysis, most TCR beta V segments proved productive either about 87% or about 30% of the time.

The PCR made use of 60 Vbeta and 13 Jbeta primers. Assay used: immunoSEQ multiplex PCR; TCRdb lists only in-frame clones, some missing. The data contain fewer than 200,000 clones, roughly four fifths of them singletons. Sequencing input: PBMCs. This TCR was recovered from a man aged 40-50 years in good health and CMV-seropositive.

CDR3 loop: CASVGGNEQYF. The DNA for the CDR3 is TGTGCCAGCGTAGGGGGAAACGAGCAGTACTTC. The chain joins TRBV6-6 to TRBJ2-7, with D tentatively TRBD1 (6 bases). CDR1 is MNHNY and CDR2 is SVGAGI in the germline V gene (reference sequence). V gave up 8 bases and J gave up 5 bases, with 10 bases separating them. This CDR3 is 11 amino acids long.